The subject of this entry is one TCR beta chain. Its antigen is unidentified. TCRdb called the RT-PCR reads again in MiXCR, with one record for every CDR3 protein. The table records 560,000 or so distinct CDR3 sequences, around 8% of them present only once. Germline trimming cut 1 base from V and 5 bases from J; bases unmatched to any gene: 2. Germline V gene data show CDR1 as DFQATT and CDR2 as SNEGSKA (reference sequence). This CDR3 is 14 amino acids long. This sample is part of a study of response to subunit inactivated influenza vaccine. Study-wide results and limits: Authors proposed each seasonal influenza vaccination draws in few new T cells.

The sample was PBMCs from blood, taken less than 30 months after vaccination. This sequence joins TRBV20-1 and TRBJ1-6; TRBD1 agrees at 7 bases. The clonotype comes from a man aged 50 to 69 who received an inactivated influenza vaccine. The CDR3 reads CSARGTGDNSPLHF. In nucleotides, the CDR3 is TGCAGTGCTAGAGGGACAGGAGATAATTCACCCCTCCACTTT.